Here is one T cell receptor (beta chain) with its context. What this receptor recognizes is not known. No base qualities exist here, and no much larger clone lies one base off it. The data stem from a study of patients and donors after allogeneic stem cell transplantation (dated by TCRdb to about 2020). The library came from RT-PCR. Sequencing used a NextSeq 550. TCRdb's own reprocessing of the public reads used fastp at Q25 and MiXCR and kept productive beta chains. When rows share a CDR3 protein, they turn into one entry using the most common DNA and genes. The sample table contains hundreds of thousands of distinct CDR3 sequences; only one count was recorded for 11% to 15% of them. The ten largest make up approximately 10% of the sample. The cysteine opens and the phenylalanine closes a CDR3 of 14 amino acids. Here the CDR3 DNA is all that survives: 42 bases in frame from base 1. As encoded in the germline V gene (reference sequence), CDR1 is DFQATT while CDR2 is SNEGSKA. Trimming takes 6 bases off V and 8 bases off J; junction bases not matched to a gene: 7.

The material sequenced was blood, either unsorted or a sorted T cell fraction (not recorded which). This TCR was recovered from a human donor who was either an allogeneic HSCT recipient or a stem cell or donor lymphocyte infusion donor (not recorded which). It is not recorded whose cells these are; they may come from a transplant donor. The V and J genes are TRBV20-1 and TRBJ2-1; a stretch of 13 junction bases matches TRBD2. The base sequence is TGCAGTGCCCCCGCGGGACTAGCGGGATATGAGCAGTTCTTC. It encodes CSAPAGLAGYEQFF.